This paragraph reports one T cell receptor beta chain. No cognate antigen has been identified for it. The record has no base qualities; no much larger clone is one base away. These data belong to a study of tumor-infiltrating lymphocytes in oesophageal squamous cell carcinoma (dated by TCRdb to 2015 to 2016). Preparation of the library involved PCR. Data came from an Illumina HiSeq 2000. Using fastp trimming at Q25 and MiXCR clonotype assembly, TCRdb reanalyzed the public sequencing data and kept in-frame beta chains. Entries are consolidated by CDR3 protein sequence, retaining the most common genes and DNA. A total of 15,000 to 18,000 distinct CDR3 sequences appear in this sample, roughly half of them only once. The top ten clonotypes cover about 35% of the sample. Trimming costs V 5 bases and J 2 bases, and their ends lie 13 bases apart. The germline V gene gives CDR1 as SGHVS and CDR2 as FNYEAQ. The CDR3 starts with the cysteine, ends with the phenylalanine, and has 16 residues. Only the CDR3 portion is preserved as DNA: 48 bases, with reading frame beginning at the first base.

Sequencing input: esophageal tumor tissue. This receptor was obtained from a female donor with esophageal squamous cell carcinoma. In this chain, TRBV7-6 is recombined with TRBJ2-6, with TRBD1 perhaps the D gene, on 6 matching bases. The CDR3 here reads CASSQGIGTGANVLTF. The DNA sequence is TGTGCCAGCAGCCAGGGGATCGGGACTGGGGCCAACGTCCTGACTTTC.